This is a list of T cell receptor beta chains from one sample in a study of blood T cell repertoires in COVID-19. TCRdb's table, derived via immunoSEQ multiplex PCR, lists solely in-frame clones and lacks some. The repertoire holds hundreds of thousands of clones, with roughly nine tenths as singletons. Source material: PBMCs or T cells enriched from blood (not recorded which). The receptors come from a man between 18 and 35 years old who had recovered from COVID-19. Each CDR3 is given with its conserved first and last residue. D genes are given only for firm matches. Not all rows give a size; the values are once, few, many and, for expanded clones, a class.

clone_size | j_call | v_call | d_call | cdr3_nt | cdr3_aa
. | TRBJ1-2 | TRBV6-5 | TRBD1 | TGTGCCAGCAGTCAACGGGACAGCTATGGCTACACCTTC | CASSQRDSYGYTF
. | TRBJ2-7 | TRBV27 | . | TGTGCCAGCAGTTTACAGGGAAATTACTACGAGCAGTACTTC | CASSLQGNYYEQYF
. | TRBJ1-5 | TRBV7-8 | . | TGTGCCAGCAGCTTAAGGGGCGGACTAAATCAGCCCCAGCATTTT | CASSLRGGLNQPQHF
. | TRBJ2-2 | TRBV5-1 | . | TGCGCCAGCAGCTTGGCCCGGGGCACCGGGGAGCTGTTTTTT | CASSLARGTGELFF
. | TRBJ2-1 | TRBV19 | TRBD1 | TGTGCCAGTAGTATCCCCCGACAGGGGAGCATCAGCTCCTACAATGAGCAGTTCTTC | CASSIPRQGSISSYNEQFF
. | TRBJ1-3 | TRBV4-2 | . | TGTGCCAGCAGCCAAGATGAATACGACAGGCCATACTCTGGAAACACCATATATTTT | CASSQDEYDRPYSGNTIYF
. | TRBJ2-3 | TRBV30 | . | TGTGCCTGGAGGGGGCTAGAAAATACGCAGTATTTT | CAWRGLENTQYF
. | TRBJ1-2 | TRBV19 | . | TGTGCCAGTAATCGGGGGACCTATGGCTACACCTTC | CASNRGTYGYTF
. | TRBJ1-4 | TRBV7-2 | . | TGTGCCAGCAGCACGGCCACAAGGGGCGTTTGGGAAAAACTGTTTTTT | CASSTATRGVWEKLFF
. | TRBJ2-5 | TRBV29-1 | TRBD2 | TGCAGCGTTGGGGCCTCGGGAGGGGGAGAGACCCAGTACTTC | CSVGASGGGETQYF
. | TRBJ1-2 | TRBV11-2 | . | TGTGCCACTCACACATTGACGGAGGACGAATATGGCTACACCTTC | CATHTLTEDEYGYTF
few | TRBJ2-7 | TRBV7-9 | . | TGTGCCAGCATGGGAGGCGAGCAGTACTTC | CASMGGEQYF
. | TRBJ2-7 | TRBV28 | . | TGTGCCAGCATACCCCCCGGGACTTATGACGAGCAGTACTTC | CASIPPGTYDEQYF
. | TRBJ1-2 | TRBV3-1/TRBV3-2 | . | TGTGCCAGCAGCCAAGCGAGGAAAGATGGCTACACCTTC | CASSQARKDGYTF
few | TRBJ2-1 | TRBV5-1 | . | TGCGCCAGCAGCTTGGAGGCAGGCGACAATGAGCAGTTCTTC | CASSLEAGDNEQFF
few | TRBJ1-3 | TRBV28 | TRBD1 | TGTGCCAGCAGTTTACTCGGGACAGCCTCTGGAAACACCATATATTTT | CASSLLGTASGNTIYF